These 5 T cell receptor beta chains were sequenced from one sample in a study of CD8 T cells in ankylosing spondylitis. Broader study findings: Characteristic of ankylosing spondylitis blood, it appeared, was a TCR beta motif comprising about eight highly homologous variants.

Each CDR3 protein is one row after TCRdb ran MiXCR on the 5' RACE reads. The sample shows about 210,000 distinct CDR3 sequences, approximately 7.3% of them seen only once. No cognate antigen is known for these TCRs. The source material was blood, either unsorted or a sorted T cell fraction (not recorded which). These receptors came from a male donor with ankylosing spondylitis.

This clonotype has a count of ten or more. The chain employs TRBV5-1 and TRBJ1-1, with a weak D call TRBD1 (6 bases). V dropped 5 bases and J dropped 4 bases, with 9 bases sitting between them. The CDR3 length is 12 residues. The germline V gene encodes CDR1 SGHRS and CDR2 YFSETQ. The CDR3 bases are TGCGCCAGCAGAGGGGGGACCACTGAAGCTTTCTTT. Protein: CASRGGTTEAFF. The full variable domain, rest sourced from reference TRBV5-1 and TRBJ1-1, is KAGVTQTPRYLIKTRGQQVTLSCSPISGHRSVSWYQQTPGQGLQFLFEYFSETQRNKGNFPGRFSGRQFSNSRSEMNVSTLELGDSALYLCASRGGTTEAFFGQGTRLTVV.

In this sample, this clonotype turned up a few times. The genes are TRBV24-1 and TRBJ2-7; 8 bases match TRBD1. The germline gives CDR1 KGHDR, CDR2 SFDVKD. The CDR3 is 14 amino acids. Trimming took 1 base from V and 7 from J; bases not matched to a gene: 5. In DNA form, the CDR3 reads TGTGCCACCAGTGATTTTACAGGGGGTGGAGAGCAGTACTTC. Its translation is CATSDFTGGGEQYF.

This clonotype was picked up many times. This sequence joins TRBV7-9 and TRBJ1-1; unclear D gene. Germline CDR1 SEHNR, CDR2 FQNEAQ (reference sequence). The CDR3 is 12 amino acids. Trimming removed 5 bases at V and 6 bases at J, with 10 bases between. CDR3 sequence reads: CASSGREAEAFF. CDR3 nucleotides: TGTGCCAGCAGCGGTAGGGAGGCTGAAGCTTTCTTT.

The rearrangement uses TRBV6-5 and TRBJ2-5, with D perhaps given as TRBD1 or TRBD2 (6 bases each). The CDR3 extends over 15 amino acids. V lost 0 bases and J lost 4, with 12 bases in between. CDR1 and CDR2 (germline): MNHEY, SVGAGI. CDR3 sequence reads: CASSYSTEGGETQYF. The DNA of the CDR3 is TGTGCCAGCAGTTACTCGACGGAGGGGGGAGAGACCCAGTACTTC.

The sample holds many counts of this clonotype. This chain joins TRBV6-6 and TRBJ1-5; D remains unclear. The V gene lost 2 bases and the J gene lost 3 bases, with 5 bases spanning the gap. The CDR3 contains 13 residues. Germline-derived CDR1 and CDR2 are MNHNY and SVGAGI (reference sequence). The CDR3 is CASSYSSNQPQHF. The DNA for the CDR3 is TGTGCCAGCAGTTACAGCTCCAATCAGCCCCAGCATTTT.